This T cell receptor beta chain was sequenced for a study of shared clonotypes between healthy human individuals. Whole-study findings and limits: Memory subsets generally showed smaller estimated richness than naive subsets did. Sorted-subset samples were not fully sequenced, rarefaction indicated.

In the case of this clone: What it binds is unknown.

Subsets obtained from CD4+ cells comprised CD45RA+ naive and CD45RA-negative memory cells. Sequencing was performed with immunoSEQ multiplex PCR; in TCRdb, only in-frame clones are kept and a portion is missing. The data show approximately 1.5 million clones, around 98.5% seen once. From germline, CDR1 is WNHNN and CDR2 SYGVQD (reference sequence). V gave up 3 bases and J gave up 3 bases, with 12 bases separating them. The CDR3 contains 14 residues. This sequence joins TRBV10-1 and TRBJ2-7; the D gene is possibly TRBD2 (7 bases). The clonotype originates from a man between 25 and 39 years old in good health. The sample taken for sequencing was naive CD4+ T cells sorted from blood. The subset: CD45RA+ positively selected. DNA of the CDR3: TGCGCCAGCAGTGAACGAGCGGGACACTACGAGCAGTACTTC. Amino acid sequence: CASSERAGHYEQYF.